This T cell receptor (beta chain) was recovered during a study of human thymus T cells. Of note for this clone: As yet, its antigen is unknown.

Using immunoSEQ multiplex PCR, the repertoire was profiled, and TCRdb retains in-frame clones only, with some absent. The sample consists of some 72,000 clones, 96% of them appearing once. Study-level findings and limits: V and J gene usage appeared biased in thymic and blood repertoires. The related literature has documented a marked overlap of thymic repertoires among unrelated individuals.

Thymic material originated from resections removed in the course of corrective heart surgery. Specimen: thymus tissue. This receptor was taken from a boy in the first two years of life with a congenital heart defect but otherwise immunologically healthy.

As DNA, the CDR3 is TGTGCCAGCAGCGAACAGTCCCCAGAAAACACTGAAGCTTTCTTT. This codes for CASSEQSPENTEAFF. This chain uses TRBV25-1 with TRBJ1-1; D gene unclear. The CDR3 length is 15 residues. Germline CDR1 and CDR2: MGHDK and SYGVNS. V lost 6 bases to trimming and J lost 2 bases, with 16 bases between them.